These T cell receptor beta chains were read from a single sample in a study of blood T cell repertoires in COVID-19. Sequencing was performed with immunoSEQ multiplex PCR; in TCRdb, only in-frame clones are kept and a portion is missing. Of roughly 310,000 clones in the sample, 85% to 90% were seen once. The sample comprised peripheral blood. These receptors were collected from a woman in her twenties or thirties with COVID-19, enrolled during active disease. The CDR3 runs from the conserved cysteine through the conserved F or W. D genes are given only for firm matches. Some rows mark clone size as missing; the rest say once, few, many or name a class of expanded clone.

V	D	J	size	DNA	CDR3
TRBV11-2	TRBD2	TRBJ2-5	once	TGTGCCAGCACCGAGACTAGCGGGAGTGTTAAGACCCAGTACTTC	CASTETSGSVKTQYF
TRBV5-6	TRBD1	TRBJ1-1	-	TGTGCCAGCAGCGGAGACAGGGCGGCCACTGAAGCTTTCTTT	CASSGDRAATEAFF
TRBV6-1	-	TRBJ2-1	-	TGTGCCAGCAGTGAACAGTCACTAGCCCTGCCCACTAATGAGCAGTTCTTC	CASSEQSLALPTNEQFF
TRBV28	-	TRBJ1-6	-	TGTGCCAGCATAGGAGACCATTCACCCCTCCACTTT	CASIGDHSPLHF
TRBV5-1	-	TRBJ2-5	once	TGCGCCAGCAGCTCGGCCAGGGGAGCCCAAGAGACCCAGTACTTC	CASSSARGAQETQYF
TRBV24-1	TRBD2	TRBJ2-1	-	TGTGCCACCAGTGATTTTACTAGCGGAGCCTACAATGAGCAGTTCTTC	CATSDFTSGAYNEQFF
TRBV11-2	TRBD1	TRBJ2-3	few	TGTGCCAGCAGCTTAGCCGGACAGGGAATCACAGATACGCAGTATTTT	CASSLAGQGITDTQYF
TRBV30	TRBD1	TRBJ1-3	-	TGTGCCTGGAGTCCGGGACAGGGGGCTGGAAACACCATATATTTT	CAWSPGQGAGNTIYF
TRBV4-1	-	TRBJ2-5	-	TGCGCCAGCAGCCAAGAGGAGGACTCGATAGAGACCCAGTACTTC	CASSQEEDSIETQYF
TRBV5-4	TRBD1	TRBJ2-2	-	TGTGCCAGCAGCCCAGGGGGTAAGAACACCGGGGAGCTGTTTTTT	CASSPGGKNTGELFF
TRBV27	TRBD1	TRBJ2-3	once	TGTGCCAGCAGTTTGGACAGGGCGGGGGATACGCAGTATTTT	CASSLDRAGDTQYF
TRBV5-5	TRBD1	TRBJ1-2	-	TGTGCCAGCAGCCCTCAGGGGGGAGGCTACACCTTC	CASSPQGGGYTF
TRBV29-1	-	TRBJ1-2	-	TGCAGCGTCCTGCTTCTGGGGACCTTATTCATGAGGGGGGGCTACACCTTC	CSVLLLGTLFMRGGYTF
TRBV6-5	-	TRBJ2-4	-	TGTGCCAGCAGAAACAGGGGGGGCATTCAGTACTTC	CASRNRGGIQYF
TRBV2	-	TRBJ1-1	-	TGTGCCAGCAGATCAGGCCCTCCCTCGACTGAAGCTTTCTTT	CASRSGPPSTEAFF
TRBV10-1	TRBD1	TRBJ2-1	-	TGCGCCAGCAGTGAGTCGACAGGGTTGGGTGAGCAGTTCTTC	CASSESTGLGEQFF
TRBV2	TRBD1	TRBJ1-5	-	TGTGCCAGCAGTGAAAGAAGGGACAGGGATCAGCCCCAGCATTTT	CASSERRDRDQPQHF